Listed below are T cell receptor beta chains from one sample, sequenced in a study of T cells in Graves' hyperthyroidism and ophthalmopathy. One entry per CDR3 protein, called by TCRdb with MiXCR from the multiplex PCR reads. The sample includes some 500,000 distinct CDR3 sequences, approximately 15% seen only once; the top ten take around a sixth. The sequencing sample was made of blood. The receptors were sampled from a woman aged 18-35 years with Graves' hyperthyroidism. Both conserved end residues are part of each CDR3. A D gene is named only where the DNA matches it firmly. Not every row has a clone size; where given, it reads once, few, many or a size class.

>15|TRBV2|TRBJ1-5|TRBD1|many
CASSEGTGMGQPQHF
TGTGCCAGCAGTGAAGGGACAGGGATGGGTCAGCCCCAGCATTTT
>16|TRBV6-1|TRBJ2-5|TRBD2|few
CASSRYSGSTQETQYF
TGTGCCAGCAGTAGATATAGCGGGAGTACCCAAGAGACCCAGTACTTC
>13|TRBV18|TRBJ1-5|.|many
CASSPAGNQPQHF
TGTGCCAGCTCACCAGCGGGTAATCAGCCCCAGCATTTT
>15|TRBV7-9|TRBJ2-5|.|many
CASSLDGRREETQYF
TGTGCCAGCAGCTTAGATGGACGGCGGGAAGAGACCCAGTACTTC
>15|TRBV6-2/TRBV6-3|TRBJ2-2|TRBD2|many
CASSPGTSDTGELFF
TGTGCCAGCAGCCCCGGGACTAGCGATACCGGGGAGCTGTTTTTT
>14|TRBV30|TRBJ1-3|TRBD1|many
CAWSVGTGGDTIYF
TGTGCCTGGAGTGTGGGGACAGGGGGGGACACCATATATTTT
>16|TRBV12-3/TRBV12-4|TRBJ2-1|TRBD2|many
CASSSPGLAGVNEQFF
TGTGCCAGCAGTTCCCCGGGACTAGCGGGAGTAAATGAGCAGTTCTTC
>15|TRBV5-1|TRBJ2-1|.|many
CASSLVGVPYNEQFF
TGCGCCAGCAGCTTGGTGGGAGTCCCCTACAATGAGCAGTTCTTC
>10|TRBV19|TRBJ1-1|.|.
CASSAAQAFF
TGTGCCAGTTCCGCGGCCCAAGCTTTCTTT
>15|TRBV19|TRBJ2-1|TRBD2|few
CASSILTSAYNEQFF
TGTGCCAGTAGTATTTTGACTAGCGCTTACAATGAGCAGTTCTTC
>16|TRBV6-5|TRBJ2-3|TRBD1|many
CASSYSTGEATDTQYF
TGTGCCAGCAGTTACTCGACAGGGGAGGCAACAGATACGCAGTATTTT
>14|TRBV3-1|TRBJ1-2|.|many
CASSQEWGIYGYTF
TGTGCCAGCAGCCAAGAATGGGGTATCTATGGCTACACCTTC
>18|TRBV12-3/TRBV12-4|TRBJ2-2|TRBD2|.
CATLTGLAGAANTGELFF
TGTGCCACTCTCACGGGACTAGCGGGGGCCGCGAACACCGGGGAGCTGTTTTTT
>13|TRBV12-3/TRBV12-4|TRBJ1-6|.|many
CASSLRDNSPLHF
TGTGCCAGCAGCCTCAGGGACAATTCACCCCTCCACTTT
>19|TRBV4-1|TRBJ2-1|TRBD2|.
CASSQPRRGTSGSRNEQFF
TGCGCCAGCAGCCAACCACGCCGGGGGACTAGCGGGAGTCGGAATGAGCAGTTCTTC
>15|TRBV14|TRBJ1-2|TRBD1|.
CASSQDQYRGNGYTF
TGTGCCAGCAGCCAAGATCAGTACAGGGGGAATGGCTACACCTTC